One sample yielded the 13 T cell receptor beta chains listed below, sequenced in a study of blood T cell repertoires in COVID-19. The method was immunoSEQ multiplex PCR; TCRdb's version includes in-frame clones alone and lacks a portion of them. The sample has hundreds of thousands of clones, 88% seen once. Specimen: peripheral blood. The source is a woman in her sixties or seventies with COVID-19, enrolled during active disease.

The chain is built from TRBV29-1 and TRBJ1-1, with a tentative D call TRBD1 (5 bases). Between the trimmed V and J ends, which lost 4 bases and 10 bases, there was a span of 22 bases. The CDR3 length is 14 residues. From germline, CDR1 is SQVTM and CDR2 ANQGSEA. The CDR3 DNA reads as TGCAGCGTTGCGCCGCCTCTACAGGCTTGGGGAGCTTTCTTT. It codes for CSVAPPLQAWGAFF.

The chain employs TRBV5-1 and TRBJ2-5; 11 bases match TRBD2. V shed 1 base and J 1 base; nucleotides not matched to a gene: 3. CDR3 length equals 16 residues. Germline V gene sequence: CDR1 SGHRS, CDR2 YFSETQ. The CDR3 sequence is CASSLTSGGPQETQYF. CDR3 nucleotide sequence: TGCGCCAGCAGCTTGACTAGCGGGGGACCCCAAGAGACCCAGTACTTC.

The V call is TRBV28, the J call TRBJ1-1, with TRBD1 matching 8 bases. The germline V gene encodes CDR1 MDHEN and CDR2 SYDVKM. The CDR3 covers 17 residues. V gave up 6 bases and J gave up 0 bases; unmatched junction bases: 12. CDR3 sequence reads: CASSRPRDRFLNTEAFF. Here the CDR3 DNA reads TGTGCCAGCAGCCGCCCCAGGGACAGGTTCCTGAACACTGAAGCTTTCTTT. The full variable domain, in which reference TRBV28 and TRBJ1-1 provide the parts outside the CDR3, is DVKVTQSSRYLVKRTGEKVFLECVQDMDHENMFWYRQDPGLGLRLIYFSYDVKMKEKGDIPEGYSVSREKKERFSLILESASTNQTSMYLCASSRPRDRFLNTEAFFGQGTRLTVV.

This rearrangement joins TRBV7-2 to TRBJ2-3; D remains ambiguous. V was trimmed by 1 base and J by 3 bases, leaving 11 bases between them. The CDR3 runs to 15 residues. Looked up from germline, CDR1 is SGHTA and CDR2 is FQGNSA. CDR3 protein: CASSLGVGSTDTQYF. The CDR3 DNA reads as TGTGCCAGCAGCTTAGGCGTCGGGTCGACAGATACGCAGTATTTT. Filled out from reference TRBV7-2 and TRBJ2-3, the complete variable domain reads GAGVSQSPSNKVTEKGKDVELRCDPISGHTALYWYRQSLGQGLEFLIYFQGNSAPDKSGLPSDRFSAERTGGSVSTLTIQRTQQEDSAVYLCASSLGVGSTDTQYFGPGTRLTVL.

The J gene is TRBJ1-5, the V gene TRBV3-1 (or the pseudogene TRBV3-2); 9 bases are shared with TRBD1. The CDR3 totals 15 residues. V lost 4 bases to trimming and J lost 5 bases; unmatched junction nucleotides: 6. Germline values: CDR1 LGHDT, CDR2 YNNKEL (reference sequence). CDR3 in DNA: TGTGCCAGCAGCCGAGGACAGGGGAAATATCAGCCCCAGCATTTT. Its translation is CASSRGQGKYQPQHF.

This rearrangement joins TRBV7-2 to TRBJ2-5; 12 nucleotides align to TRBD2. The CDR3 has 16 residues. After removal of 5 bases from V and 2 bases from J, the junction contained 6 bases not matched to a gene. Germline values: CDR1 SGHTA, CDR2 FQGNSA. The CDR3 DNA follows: TGTGCCAGCAGCCTCTCTAGCGGGGGGGGACAAGAGACCCAGTACTTC. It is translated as CASSLSSGGGQETQYF.

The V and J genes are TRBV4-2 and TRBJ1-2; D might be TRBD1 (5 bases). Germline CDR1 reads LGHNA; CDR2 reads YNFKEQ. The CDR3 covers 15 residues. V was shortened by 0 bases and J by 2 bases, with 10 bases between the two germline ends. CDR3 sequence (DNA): TGTGCCAGCAGCCAAGACCCAGGGTCGAACTATGGCTACACCTTC. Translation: CASSQDPGSNYGYTF.

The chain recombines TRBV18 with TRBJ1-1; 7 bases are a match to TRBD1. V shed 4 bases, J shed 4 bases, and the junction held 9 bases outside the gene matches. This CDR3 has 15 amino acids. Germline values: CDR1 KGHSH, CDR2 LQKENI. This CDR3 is CASSLTGVGGTEAFF. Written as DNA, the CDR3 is TGTGCCAGCTCACTTACAGGGGTGGGTGGCACTGAAGCTTTCTTT.

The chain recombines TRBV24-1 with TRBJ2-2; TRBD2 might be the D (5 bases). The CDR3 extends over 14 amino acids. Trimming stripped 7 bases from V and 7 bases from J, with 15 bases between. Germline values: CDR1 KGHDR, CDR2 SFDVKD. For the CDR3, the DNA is TGTGCCACCAGACCGGCGGAGGATCACGGGGAGCTGTTTTTT. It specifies CATRPAEDHGELFF.

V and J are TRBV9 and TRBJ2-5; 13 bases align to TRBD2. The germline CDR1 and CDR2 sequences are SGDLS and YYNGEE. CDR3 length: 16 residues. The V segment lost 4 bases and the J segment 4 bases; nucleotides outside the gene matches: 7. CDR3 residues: CASSSPLAGGPETQYF. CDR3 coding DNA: TGTGCCAGCAGCTCTCCACTAGCGGGGGGGCCAGAGACCCAGTACTTC.

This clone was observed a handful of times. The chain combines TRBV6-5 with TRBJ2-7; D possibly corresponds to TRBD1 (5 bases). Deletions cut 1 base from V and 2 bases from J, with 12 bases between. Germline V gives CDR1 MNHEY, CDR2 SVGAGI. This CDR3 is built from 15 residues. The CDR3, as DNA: TGTGCCAGCAGTTACTACACAGGTTCTGCCTACGAGCAGTACTTC. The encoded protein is CASSYYTGSAYEQYF.

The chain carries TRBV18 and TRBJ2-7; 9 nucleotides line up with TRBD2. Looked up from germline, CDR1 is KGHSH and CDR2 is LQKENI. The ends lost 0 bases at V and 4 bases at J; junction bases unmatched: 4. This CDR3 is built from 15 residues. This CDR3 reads CASSPPAGGPYEQYF. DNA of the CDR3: TGTGCCAGCTCACCACCGGCGGGGGGGCCTTACGAGCAGTACTTC.

CDR3 coding DNA: TGTGCCAGCAGTCCACTGTCTCACCGGGGGGCGGACAATGAGCAGTTCTTC. Its protein is CASSPLSHRGADNEQFF. V usage is TRBV27 and J usage is TRBJ2-1, with a possible D match to TRBD2 (7 bases). The CDR3 totals 17 residues. V shed 5 bases and J shed 5 bases, with 22 bases lying between them. Germline V CDR1 and CDR2: MNHEY, SMNVEV (reference sequence).